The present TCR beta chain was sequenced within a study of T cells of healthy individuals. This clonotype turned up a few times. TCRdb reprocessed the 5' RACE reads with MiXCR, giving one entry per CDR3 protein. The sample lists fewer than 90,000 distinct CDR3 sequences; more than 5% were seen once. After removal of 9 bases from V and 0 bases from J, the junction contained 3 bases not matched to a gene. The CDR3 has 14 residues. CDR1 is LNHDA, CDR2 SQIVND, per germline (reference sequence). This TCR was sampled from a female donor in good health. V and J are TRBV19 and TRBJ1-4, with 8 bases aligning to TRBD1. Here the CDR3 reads CASRTGSTNEKLFF. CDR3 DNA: TGTGCCAGCAGGACAGGGTCAACTAATGAAAAACTGTTTTTT.